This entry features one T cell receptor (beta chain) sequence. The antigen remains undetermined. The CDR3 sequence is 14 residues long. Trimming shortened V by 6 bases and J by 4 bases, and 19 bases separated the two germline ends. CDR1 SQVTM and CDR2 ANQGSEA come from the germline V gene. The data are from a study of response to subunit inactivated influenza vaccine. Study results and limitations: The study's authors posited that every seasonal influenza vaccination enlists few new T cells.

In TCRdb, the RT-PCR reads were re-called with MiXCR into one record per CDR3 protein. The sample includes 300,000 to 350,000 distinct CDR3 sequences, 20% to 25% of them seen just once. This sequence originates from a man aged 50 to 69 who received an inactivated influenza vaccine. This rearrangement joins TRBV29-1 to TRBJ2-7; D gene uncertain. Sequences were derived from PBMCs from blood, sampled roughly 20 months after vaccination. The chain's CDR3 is CSVKNAFSGYEQYF. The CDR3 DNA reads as TGCAGCGTCAAGAATGCCTTTTCGGGTTACGAGCAGTACTTC.